Listed here are 18 T cell receptor beta chains from one sample, sequenced in a study of blood T cell repertoires in COVID-19. Using immunoSEQ multiplex PCR, the repertoire was profiled, and TCRdb retains in-frame clones only, with some absent. The table lists around 320,000 clones, around 92% of them singletons, with roughly 2.8% in the top ten. Sequencing was done on a sample of PBMCs or T cells enriched from blood (not recorded which). The receptors were gathered from a woman between 45 and 60 years old who had been exposed to COVID-19.

The CDR3 coding sequence is TGCGCCAGCAGCGGGGGACAGCAGAGCTCTGGAAACACCATATATTTT. This encodes CASSGGQQSSGNTIYF. This rearrangement joins TRBV5-1 to TRBJ1-3; TRBD1 matches at 7 bases. V lost 4 bases to trimming and J lost 0 bases; unmatched junction nucleotides: 7. The CDR3 extends over 16 amino acids. CDR1 is SGHRS and CDR2 is YFSETQ in the germline V gene.

V usage is TRBV7-2 and J usage is TRBJ2-1, with a possible D match to TRBD2 (5 bases). The CDR3 extends over 14 amino acids. V lost 4 bases, J lost 1 base, and 8 bases lay in between. Germline V lookup: CDR1 SGHTA, CDR2 FQGNSA. The CDR3 DNA reads as TGTGCCAGCAGCTATCTAGCATCCTACAATGAGCAGTTCTTC. Translating it yields CASSYLASYNEQFF.

V and J are TRBV5-6 and TRBJ1-3, with D possibly being TRBD1 (5 bases). V shed 7 bases and J shed 1 base, with 15 bases lying between them. Germline CDR1 is SGHDT and CDR2 is YYEEEE. The CDR3 loop spans 15 amino acids. CDR3 in DNA: TGTGCCAGCGGATCGTGGGGGGGATCTGGAAACACCATATATTTT. The encoded protein is CASGSWGGSGNTIYF.

The chain employs TRBV18 and TRBJ2-6, with 8 bases identical to TRBD1. Trimming took 2 bases from V and 9 from J; bases not matched to a gene: 9. CDR3 length equals 16 residues. Germline CDR1 and CDR2: KGHSH and LQKENI. The CDR3 is CASSPAGQGGFNVLTF. In DNA, the CDR3 is TGTGCCAGCTCACCAGCCGGACAGGGAGGATTCAACGTCCTGACTTTC.

The chain carries TRBV5-6 and TRBJ1-3, with a weak D call TRBD1 (5 bases). The CDR3 extends over 15 amino acids. Trimming took 1 base from V and 0 from J, leaving 8 bases between them. Germline lookup yields CDR1 SGHDT and CDR2 YYEEEE. The CDR3 sequence is CASSLQGPSGNTIYF. CDR3 coding DNA: TGTGCCAGCAGCTTGCAGGGCCCCTCTGGAAACACCATATATTTT.

The chain links TRBV12-5 to TRBJ1-2; no clear D. In germline, CDR1 is LGHNT, CDR2 FRNRAP. The CDR3 runs to 14 residues. V was trimmed by 7 bases and J by 3 bases, leaving 15 bases between them. The CDR3 spells CASAASGLYYGYTF. CDR3 nucleotide sequence: TGTGCTAGTGCGGCCTCCGGACTTTACTATGGCTACACCTTC.

The rearrangement uses TRBV6-2 or TRBV6-3 and TRBJ2-7, with 8 bases fitting TRBD1. The germline V gene encodes CDR1 MNHEY and CDR2 SVGEGT. The length of the CDR3 is 14 residues. J was trimmed by 3 bases and V by 6 bases; bases with no gene match: 7. CDR3 sequence reads: CASSQPGGDYEQYF. In DNA, the CDR3 is TGTGCCAGCAGCCAACCAGGGGGCGACTACGAGCAGTACTTC.

The gene calls are TRBV6-5 and TRBJ2-7; TRBD2 matches at 11 bases. Germline V gene lookup returns CDR1 MNHEY and CDR2 SVGAGI. J gave up 4 bases and V 2 bases, and 7 bases lay outside the gene matches. This CDR3 contains 16 residues. CDR3 loop: CASSYALAGAAYEQYF. CDR3 bases: TGTGCCAGCAGTTACGCACTAGCGGGGGCTGCTTACGAGCAGTACTTC.

This clone has just one count. The gene calls are TRBV28 and TRBJ1-6; 7 nucleotides agree with TRBD1. Germline CDR1 reads MDHEN; CDR2 reads SYDVKM. The V segment lost 2 bases and the J segment 7 bases; nucleotides outside the gene matches: 5. The CDR3 runs to 15 residues. The CDR3 DNA is TGTGCCAGCAGTTTAGACGGGACAGTAAATTCACCCCTCCACTTT. Protein sequence: CASSLDGTVNSPLHF.

J is TRBJ2-5 and V is TRBV2; 9 bases agree with TRBD2. J gave up 3 bases and V 7 bases, and 6 bases lay outside the gene matches. This CDR3 region has 14 residues. The germline CDR1 and CDR2 sequences are SNHLY and FYNNEI. CDR3 protein: CASTLGLAKETQYF. The CDR3 DNA reads as TGTGCCAGCACCCTCGGACTAGCGAAAGAGACCCAGTACTTC.

On this clone itself: The DNA is left out, because the CDR3 cannot be placed on it with certainty; the CDR3 is given as TCRdb lists it. V gene TRBV28 combines with J gene TRBJ2-3; the DNA was not compared with TRBD2, the D call given in the table. CDR1 and CDR2 from the germline V gene are MDHEN and SYDVKM. Counting both end residues, the CDR3 totals 16 amino acids. CDR3 sequence: CASSTSGGRGPHTQYF.

This clone has a single count. The DNA of the CDR3 is TGTGCCAGCAGCTTTTCCCTCGGGGACAGGGTTTCACCCATGAACACTGAAGCTTTCTTT. Residues: CASSFSLGDRVSPMNTEAFF. The rearrangement joins TRBV7-8 to TRBJ1-1; TRBD1 matches 9 bases. V shed 3 bases and J 0 bases; nucleotides not matched to a gene: 17. Looked up from germline, CDR1 is SGHVS and CDR2 is FQNEAQ. The CDR3 has 20 amino acids. The whole variable domain, remainder taken from reference TRBV7-8 and TRBJ1-1, is GAGVSQSPRYKVAKRGQDVALRCDPISGHVSLFWYQQALGQGPEFLTYFQNEAQLDKSGLPSDRFFAERPEGSVSTLKIQRTQQEDSAVYLCASSFSLGDRVSPMNTEAFFGQGTRLTVV.

The V and J genes are TRBV5-5 and TRBJ2-5, with TRBD2 identical over 12 bases. The trim removed 4 bases at V and 2 bases at J, leaving 6 bases unmatched. Germline V lookup: CDR1 SGHKS, CDR2 YYEKEE (reference sequence). The CDR3 runs to 16 residues. Written as DNA, the CDR3 is TGTGCCAGCAGCCCTCTAGCGGGGGGGCAACAAGAGACCCAGTACTTC. The encoded protein is CASSPLAGGQQETQYF.

Turning to this clone: The identical CDR3 is also encoded by other nucleotide sequences in the sample. The genes are TRBV2 and TRBJ1-2; 7 bases map to TRBD1. Germline V gives CDR1 SNHLY, CDR2 FYNNEI. With 4 bases clipped from V and 5 bases from J, the junction kept 4 bases outside the gene matches. This CDR3 has 13 amino acids. The CDR3 DNA sequence: TGTGCCAGCAGTGGGACAGGTAGTTATGGCTACACCTTC. Amino acid sequence: CASSGTGSYGYTF.

The chain uses TRBV7-2 and TRBJ2-7, with 8 bases identical to TRBD1. V was pared by 3 bases and J by 4 bases, with 8 bases of the junction left unmatched. This CDR3 region has 15 residues. CDR1 and CDR2 (germline): SGHTA, FQGNSA. CDR3 bases: TGTGCCAGCAGCTTGGCACCGGGACAGGTTTACGAGCAGTACTTC. Amino acid sequence: CASSLAPGQVYEQYF.

This clone was observed a single time. The chain is built from TRBV19 and TRBJ1-5; a weak D match, TRBD1 (5 bases). V was trimmed by 5 bases and J by 3 bases, leaving 11 bases between them. Germline V gene data show CDR1 as LNHDA and CDR2 as SQIVND (reference sequence). The CDR3 sequence is 14 residues long. CDR3 residues: CASSGGYDNQPQHF. CDR3 DNA: TGTGCCAGTAGTGGGGGGTATGACAATCAGCCCCAGCATTTT.

The chain combines TRBV3-1 (or the pseudogene TRBV3-2) with TRBJ2-7; D gene uncertain. The CDR3 is made up of 15 amino acids. Germline CDR1 and CDR2: LGHDT and YNNKEL (reference sequence). The germline V and J ends were trimmed by 1 base and 2 bases, with 12 bases remaining between them. The CDR3 reads CASSQVLAGPYEQYF. The CDR3 nucleotides are TGTGCCAGCAGCCAAGTTCTGGCTGGGCCCTACGAGCAGTACTTC.

This chain joins TRBV7-6 and TRBJ2-3; 10 bases are a match to TRBD2. CDR3 size: 17 residues. V dropped 5 bases and J dropped 0; count of bases not matched to a gene: 8. Looked up from germline, CDR1 is SGHVS and CDR2 is FNYEAQ. The CDR3 DNA reads TGTGCCAGCAGCCTAGGGACTAGCGCGTTTAGCACAGATACGCAGTATTTT. The encoded protein is CASSLGTSAFSTDTQYF.